This T cell receptor (beta chain) emerged from a study of shared clonotypes between healthy human individuals. Looking at the study overall: Researchers assigned three CD4 naive, three CD4 memory, two CD8 naive and one CD8 memory plate to each donor. Study-level results: Among the subsets, naive ones generally showed larger estimated richness than memory ones. Clonotype sharing across several donors was observed for about 4.8% of naive CD4 clonotypes. Sampling used blood alone; tissue repertoires probably differ.

On this clone: The antigen is not known.

Trimming left V 4 bases short and J 0 bases short, with 10 bases between. Germline CDR1 SQVTM, CDR2 ANQGSEA. The CDR3 runs to 13 residues. Profiled with immunoSEQ multiplex PCR; TCRdb holds only in-frame clones, not every one. The repertoire holds a few hundred thousand clones, 74% seen once, with over 9% in the top ten. The TCR was taken from a man aged 25-40 years in good health. The chain recombines TRBV29-1 with TRBJ2-7, with D possibly being TRBD1 (6 bases). The source material was memory CD4+ T cells sorted from blood. Subset noted: CD45RA-negative fraction. The CDR3 DNA follows: TGCAGCGTTGGGGGGCTCCACTCCTACGAGCAGTACTTC. Translating it yields CSVGGLHSYEQYF.